This T cell receptor (beta chain) was captured by sequencing in a study of blood T cell repertoires in COVID-19. Turning to the study itself: Acute-phase and convalescent COVID-19 samples originated in the United States, Italy and Spain.

Trimming left V 4 bases short and J 6 bases short, with 23 bases between. This CDR3 contains 17 residues. Germline CDR1 KGHSH, CDR2 LQKENI. This clone is a singleton in its sample. Per the original methods: For nucleated cells, counts were estimated from reference gene primer amplification. The repertoire was sequenced with immunoSEQ multiplex PCR; TCRdb's copy has only in-frame clones and lacks some. V and J calls plus clone size are reproduced from that table; the DNA served to infer D and trimming. Of about 220,000 clones in the sample, approximately 80% were seen once. This sequence joins TRBV18 and TRBJ2-3; perhaps TRBD1 as D (5 bases). The receptor comes from a man aged 45-65 years with active or convalescent COVID-19. The sequenced material came from peripheral blood. The CDR3 DNA follows: TGTGCCAGCTCACGCACCTTAAGCCAGGGTAACTTGGATACGCAGTATTTT. Protein product: CASSRTLSQGNLDTQYF.